This T cell receptor (beta chain) appears in the sequencing data of a study of T cell changes during pregnancy in multiple sclerosis. The CDR3 runs 19 residues. CDR1 and CDR2 (germline): SGHRS, YFSETQ. The V and J ends lost 0 bases and 5 bases, in that order; junction bases with no gene match: 14. Assay: immunoSEQ multiplex PCR; the TCRdb copy retains only in-frame clones and omits some. Of tens of thousands of clones in the sample, around nine tenths were seen once. The chain uses TRBV5-1 and TRBJ2-2, with TRBD2 identical over 9 bases. This clonotype originated in a female donor with multiple sclerosis, enrolled in a pregnancy study. The material was CD4+ T cells from peripheral blood mononuclear cells, obtained in the second trimester of pregnancy. The CDR3 reads CASSLESGGRAGVTGELFF. The CDR3 DNA sequence: TGCGCCAGCAGCTTGGAATCTGGCGGGAGGGCCGGGGTGACCGGGGAGCTGTTTTTT.